This TCR beta chain was recovered during a study of blood T cell repertoires in COVID-19. About the study: Samples taken during acute and convalescent COVID-19 were collected in the United States, Italy and Spain. PBMCs, B-cell-depleted T cells, or T cells provided the cDNA or gDNA that made up the material.

Authors' processing steps: The assay estimated nucleated cells by amplifying reference gene primers. Produced via immunoSEQ multiplex PCR; TCRdb's table is partial and in-frame only. The DNA gave D and trimming, while V, J and clone size come from that table. Of 120,000 or so clones listed, roughly 82% are singletons. Sequenced material: peripheral blood. The source of this sequence is a human donor in a cohort sampled during active COVID-19.

As DNA, the CDR3 is TGCGCCAGCAGCTTGGGAGAACGGCAAGAGACCCAGTACTTC. It codes for CASSLGERQETQYF. The rearrangement joins TRBV5-1 to TRBJ2-5, with unresolved D. CDR1 and CDR2 (germline): SGHRS, YFSETQ. The CDR3 has 14 residues. The V end lost 0 bases, the J end lost 2 bases, and 8 bases lay between the germline ends.